This T cell receptor beta chain emerged from a study of sequential checkpoint blockade in melanoma. The CDR3 totals 16 residues. V trimming: 4 bases; J trimming: 3 bases; junction bases outside the gene matches: 8. Germline V gene lookup returns CDR1 SGHNT and CDR2 YYREEE (reference sequence). This clone appeared once. Indicated treatment: randomized to nivolumab then ipilimumab (arm A) or the reverse (arm B). Here immunoSEQ multiplex PCR was the method, and the copy in TCRdb shows in-frame clones only, minus some. The top ten hold around 39% of the sample, which has some 10,000 clones, around 78% seen once.

The starting material was CD8+ T cells sorted from blood (inferred from file names), obtained from a patient given nivolumab and ipilimumab in sequence. The genes are TRBV5-4 and TRBJ1-1, with 11 positions matching TRBD1. The TCR comes from a human donor with melanoma. The CDR3 protein is CASSQQPGQGDTEAFF. The DNA of the CDR3 is TGTGCCAGCAGCCAACAACCGGGACAGGGGGACACTGAAGCTTTCTTT.